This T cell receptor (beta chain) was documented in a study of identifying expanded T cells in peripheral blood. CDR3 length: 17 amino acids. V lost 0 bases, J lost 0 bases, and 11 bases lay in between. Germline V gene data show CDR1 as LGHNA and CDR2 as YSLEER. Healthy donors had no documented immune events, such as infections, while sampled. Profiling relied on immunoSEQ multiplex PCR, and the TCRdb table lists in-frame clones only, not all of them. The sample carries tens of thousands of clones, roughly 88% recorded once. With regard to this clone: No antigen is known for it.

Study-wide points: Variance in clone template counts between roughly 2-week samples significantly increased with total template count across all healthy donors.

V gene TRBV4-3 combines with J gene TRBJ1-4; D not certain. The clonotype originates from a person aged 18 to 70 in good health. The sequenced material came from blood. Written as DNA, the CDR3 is TGCGCCAGCAGCCAAGATCCGGTAGTTGCAACTAATGAAAAACTGTTTTTT. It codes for CASSQDPVVATNEKLFF.